The 8 T cell receptor beta chains listed next were all sequenced from one sample in a study of regulatory T cells in long-lasting Graves disease. Arm-PCR of CDR3 regions and iRepertoire HTBI primers were the basis on which TCR beta libraries were built. TCRdb re-derived calls from the multiplex PCR reads in MiXCR, one entry per CDR3 protein. The sample carries 550,000 to 650,000 distinct CDR3 sequences, about 16% recorded once. Indicated time point: newly diagnosed GD, antithyroid drugs for less than 3 months. RNA isolated from PBMCs was used to make the TCR library. The same data also contributed to another study, on T cells in Graves' hyperthyroidism and ophthalmopathy.

This specimen was peripheral blood mononuclear cells (PBMCs), taken at new diagnosis, from a patient treated with antithyroid drugs. The origin of the receptors is a young man with Graves disease.

In its sample, this clonotype was seen many times. The DNA for the CDR3 is TGTGCCAGCAGTTTCGCCAGGAGCTCCTATAATTCACCCCTCCACTTT. Translated, it gives CASSFARSSYNSPLHF. This chain uses TRBV28 with TRBJ1-6, with D hard to call. The germline V gene encodes CDR1 MDHEN and CDR2 SYDVKM. Trimming pared 3 bases from V and 0 bases from J, leaving 9 bases between. The CDR3 runs 16 residues.

This clonotype was counted ten times or more. The gene calls are TRBV18 and TRBJ2-5, with TRBD1 matching over 7 bases. This CDR3 spans 16 amino acids. Germline-derived CDR1 and CDR2 are KGHSH and LQKENI. Germline trimming cut 4 bases from V and 3 bases from J; bases unmatched to any gene: 11. Written as DNA, the CDR3 is TGTGCCAGCTCACGCGCTAGACAGGGATGGAAAGAGACCCAGTACTTC. Protein: CASSRARQGWKETQYF.

V is TRBV25-1 and J is TRBJ2-1; 7 nucleotides line up with TRBD2. Germline assignment: CDR1 MGHDK and CDR2 SYGVNS. The CDR3 runs to 14 residues. V shed 1 base and J 6 bases; nucleotides not matched to a gene: 3. CDR3 DNA sequence: TGTGCCAGCAGTGAATGGGGAGGGATCAATGAGCAGTTCTTC. Protein sequence: CASSEWGGINEQFF.

As regards this clonotype: The limits of the CDR3 on the DNA are not certain, so only TCRdb's listed CDR3 is given. V usage is TRBV27 and J usage is TRBJ1-3. The CDR3 is 24 residues long, ends included. The germline V gene has CDR1 MNHEY and CDR2 SMNVEV (reference sequence). The CDR3 region is CASSTGVSAYEQYFGPSSGNTIYF.

This clonotype has at least ten counts. V usage is TRBV12-3 or TRBV12-4 and J usage is TRBJ1-5; D is undetermined. V was pared by 6 bases and J by 3 bases, with 15 bases between. This CDR3 contains 15 residues. CDR3: CASSPAVRVNQPQHF. CDR3 DNA sequence: TGTGCCAGCAGCCCCGCCGTACGAGTCAATCAGCCCCAGCATTTT.

At least ten counts were recorded for this clonotype. This chain's CDR3 is CASSFEGTSGNDEQFF. The DNA of the CDR3 is TGTGCCAGCAGTTTTGAGGGTACTAGCGGGAATGATGAGCAGTTCTTC. This sequence joins TRBV12-3 or TRBV12-4 and TRBJ2-1; 10 bases line up with TRBD2. V dropped 3 bases and J dropped 8; count of bases not matched to a gene: 10. The CDR3 length is 16 residues.

At least ten counts were recorded for this clonotype. V gene TRBV7-2 combines with J gene TRBJ2-5; 13 bases map to TRBD2. Germline loops: CDR1 SGHTA, CDR2 FQGNSA. Trimming took 4 bases from V and 6 from J; bases not matched to a gene: 11. The CDR3 runs 17 residues. CDR3 in DNA: TGTGCCAGCAGCTCTGCCCCTTTGGGACTAGCGGGGAAGACCCAGTACTTC. It specifies CASSSAPLGLAGKTQYF. The full variable domain, completed using reference TRBV7-2 and TRBJ2-5, is GAGVSQSPSNKVTEKGKDVELRCDPISGHTALYWYRQSLGQGLEFLIYFQGNSAPDKSGLPSDRFSAERTGGSVSTLTIQRTQQEDSAVYLCASSSAPLGLAGKTQYFGPGTRLLVL.

The table lists this clonotype with a few counts. The chain employs TRBV25-1 and TRBJ2-1; a possible D gene is TRBD2 (6 bases). CDR1 MGHDK and CDR2 SYGVNS come from the germline V gene. V was trimmed by 1 base and J by 7 bases, leaving 23 bases between them. The CDR3 totals 18 residues. CDR3 bases: TGTGCCAGCAGTGAATTGAGGCTAAGGGACGGGAGTAGGAATGAGCAGTTCTTC. This translates into CASSELRLRDGSRNEQFF.